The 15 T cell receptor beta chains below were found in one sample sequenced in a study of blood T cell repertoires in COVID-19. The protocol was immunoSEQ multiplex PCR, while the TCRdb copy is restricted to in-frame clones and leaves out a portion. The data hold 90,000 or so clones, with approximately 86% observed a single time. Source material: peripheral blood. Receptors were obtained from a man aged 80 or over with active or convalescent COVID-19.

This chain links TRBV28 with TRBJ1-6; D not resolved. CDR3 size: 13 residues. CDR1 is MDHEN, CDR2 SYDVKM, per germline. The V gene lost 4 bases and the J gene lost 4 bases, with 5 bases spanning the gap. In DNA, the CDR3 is TGTGCCAGCAGTTCGACTTATAATTCACCCCTCCACTTT. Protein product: CASSSTYNSPLHF.

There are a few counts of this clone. This chain's CDR3 is CASSLGQFYEQYF. DNA for the CDR3: TGTGCCAGCAGCTTAGGACAGTTCTACGAGCAGTACTTC. The chain uses TRBV7-2 and TRBJ2-7, with D possibly being TRBD1 (5 bases). V was pared by 1 base and J by 3 bases, with 7 bases between. The CDR3 consists of 13 residues. Germline CDR1 reads SGHTA; CDR2 reads FQGNSA.

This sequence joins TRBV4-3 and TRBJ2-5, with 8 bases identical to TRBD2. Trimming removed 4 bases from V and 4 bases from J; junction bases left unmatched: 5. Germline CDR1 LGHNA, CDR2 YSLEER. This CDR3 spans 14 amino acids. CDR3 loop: CASSRAGVGETQYF. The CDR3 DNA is TGCGCCAGCAGCCGAGCGGGAGTTGGAGAGACCCAGTACTTC.

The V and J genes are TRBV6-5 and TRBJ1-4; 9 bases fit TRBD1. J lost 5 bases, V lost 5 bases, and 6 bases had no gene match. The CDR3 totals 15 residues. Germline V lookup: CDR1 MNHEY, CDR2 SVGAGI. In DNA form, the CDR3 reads TGTGCCAGCAGTCGGACAGGGGTGCGAAATGAAAAACTGTTTTTT. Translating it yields CASSRTGVRNEKLFF.

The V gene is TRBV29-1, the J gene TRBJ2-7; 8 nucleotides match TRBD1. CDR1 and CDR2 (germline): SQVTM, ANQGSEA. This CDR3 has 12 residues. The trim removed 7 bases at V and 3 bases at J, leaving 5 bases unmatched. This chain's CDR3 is CSGKQGDYEQYF. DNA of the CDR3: TGCAGCGGAAAACAGGGGGACTACGAGCAGTACTTC.

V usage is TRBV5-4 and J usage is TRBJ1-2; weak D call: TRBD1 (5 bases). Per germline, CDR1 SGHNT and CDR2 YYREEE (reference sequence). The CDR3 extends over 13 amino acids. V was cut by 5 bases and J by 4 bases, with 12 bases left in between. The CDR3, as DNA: TGTGCCAGCAGTACGACAGCTCCCTATGGCTACACCTTC. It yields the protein CASSTTAPYGYTF.

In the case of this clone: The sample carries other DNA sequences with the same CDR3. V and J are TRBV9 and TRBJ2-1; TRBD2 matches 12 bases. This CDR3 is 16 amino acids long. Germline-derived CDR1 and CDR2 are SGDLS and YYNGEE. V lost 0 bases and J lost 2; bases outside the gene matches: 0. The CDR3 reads CASSVGLAGAYNEQFF. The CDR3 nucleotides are TGTGCCAGCAGCGTAGGACTAGCGGGAGCCTACAATGAGCAGTTCTTC.

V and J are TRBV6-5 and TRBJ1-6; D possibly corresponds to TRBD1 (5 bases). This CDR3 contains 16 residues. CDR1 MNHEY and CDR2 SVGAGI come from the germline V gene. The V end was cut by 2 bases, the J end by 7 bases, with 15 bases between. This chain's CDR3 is CASSYRSRARNSPLHF. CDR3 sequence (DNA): TGTGCCAGCAGTTACCGCTCCAGGGCGCGGAATTCACCCCTCCACTTT.

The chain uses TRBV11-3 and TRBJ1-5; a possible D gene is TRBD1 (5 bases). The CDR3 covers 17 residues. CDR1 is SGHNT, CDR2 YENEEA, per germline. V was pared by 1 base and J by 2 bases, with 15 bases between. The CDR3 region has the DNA TGTGCCAGCAGCTTAGGACCCGTGGCGGGGCGCAATCAGCCCCAGCATTTT. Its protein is CASSLGPVAGRNQPQHF.

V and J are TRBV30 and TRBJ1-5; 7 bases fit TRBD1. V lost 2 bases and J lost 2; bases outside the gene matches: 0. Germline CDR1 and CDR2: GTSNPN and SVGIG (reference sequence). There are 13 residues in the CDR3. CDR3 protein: CAWSTGGNQPQHF. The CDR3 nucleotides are TGTGCCTGGAGTACAGGGGGCAATCAGCCCCAGCATTTT.

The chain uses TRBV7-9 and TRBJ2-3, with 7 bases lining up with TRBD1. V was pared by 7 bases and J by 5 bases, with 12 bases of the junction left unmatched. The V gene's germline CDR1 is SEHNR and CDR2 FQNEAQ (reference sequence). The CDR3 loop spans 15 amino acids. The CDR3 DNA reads TGTGCCAGCACCCGTTTCGGGGCAGGGGGAGATACGCAGTATTTT. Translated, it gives CASTRFGAGGDTQYF.

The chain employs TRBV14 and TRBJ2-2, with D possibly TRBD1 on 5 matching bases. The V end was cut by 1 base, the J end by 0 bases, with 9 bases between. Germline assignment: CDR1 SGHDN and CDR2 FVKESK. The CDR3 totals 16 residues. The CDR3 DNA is TGTGCCAGCAGCCAAGTCTGGACAACGAACACCGGGGAGCTGTTTTTT. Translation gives CASSQVWTTNTGELFF.

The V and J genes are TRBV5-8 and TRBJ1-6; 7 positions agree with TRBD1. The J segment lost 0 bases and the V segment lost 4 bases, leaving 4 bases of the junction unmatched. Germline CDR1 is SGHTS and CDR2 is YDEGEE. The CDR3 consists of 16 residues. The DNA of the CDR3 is TGTGCCAGCAGCATGGACAGGAGCTCCTATAATTCACCCCTCCACTTT. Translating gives CASSMDRSSYNSPLHF.

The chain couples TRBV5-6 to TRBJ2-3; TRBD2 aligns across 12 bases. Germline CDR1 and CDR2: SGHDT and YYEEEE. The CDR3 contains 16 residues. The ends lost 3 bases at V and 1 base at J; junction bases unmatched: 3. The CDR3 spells CASSWGLAGRTDTQYF. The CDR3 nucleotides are TGTGCCAGCAGCTGGGGACTAGCGGGCCGCACAGATACGCAGTATTTT.

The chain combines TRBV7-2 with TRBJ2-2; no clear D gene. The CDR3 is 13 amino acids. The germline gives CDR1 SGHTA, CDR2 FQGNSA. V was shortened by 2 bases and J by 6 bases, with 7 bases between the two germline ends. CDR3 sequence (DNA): TGTGCCAGCAGCTTAAATACTCCCGGGGAGCTGTTTTTT. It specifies CASSLNTPGELFF.